The rows below give T cell receptor beta chains drawn from one sample of a study of shared clonotypes between healthy human individuals. Sequenced by immunoSEQ multiplex PCR; TCRdb stores in-frame clones only, minus some. The table includes some 1 million clones, around 75% detected once. Sequencing was performed on memory CD4+ T cells sorted from blood. The receptors shown here come from a man younger than 35 in good health. Each CDR3 is given with its conserved first and last residue. The order of the fields is V gene, D gene, clone size, J gene, CDR3 protein, CDR3 DNA. D genes are given only for firm matches. Only part of the rows carry a size: once, few, many, or a class if the clone is expanded.

v_call: TRBV19; d_call: .; clone_size: .; j_call: TRBJ2-1; cdr3_aa: CAIGGDTYNEQFF; cdr3_nt: TGTGCCATTGGGGGAGATACGTACAATGAGCAGTTCTTC
v_call: TRBV30; d_call: .; clone_size: .; j_call: TRBJ1-6; cdr3_aa: CAWKRGALNSPLHF; cdr3_nt: TGTGCCTGGAAACGGGGGGCCCTTAATTCACCCCTCCACTTT
v_call: TRBV18; d_call: .; clone_size: .; j_call: TRBJ2-3; cdr3_aa: CASSLPGGTDTQYF; cdr3_nt: TGTGCCAGCTCACTACCAGGGGGCACAGATACGCAGTATTTT
v_call: TRBV18; d_call: TRBD2; clone_size: .; j_call: TRBJ2-1; cdr3_aa: CASSRGLAGSSPSYNEQFF; cdr3_nt: TGTGCCAGCTCACGTGGACTAGCGGGGAGTAGTCCCTCCTACAATGAGCAGTTCTTC
v_call: TRBV15; d_call: .; clone_size: .; j_call: TRBJ1-2; cdr3_aa: CATSNERGARSYGYTF; cdr3_nt: TGTGCCACCAGCAATGAACGAGGGGCGCGCAGCTATGGCTACACCTTC
v_call: TRBV10-3; d_call: TRBD2; clone_size: .; j_call: TRBJ2-3; cdr3_aa: CATKTSPDTQYF; cdr3_nt: TGTGCCACCAAGACTAGCCCAGATACGCAGTATTTT
v_call: TRBV18; d_call: .; clone_size: once; j_call: TRBJ1-4; cdr3_aa: CASSGSRDEKLFF; cdr3_nt: TGTGCCAGCTCGGGGTCTAGGGATGAAAAACTGTTTTTT
v_call: TRBV19; d_call: TRBD1; clone_size: .; j_call: TRBJ1-2; cdr3_aa: CASSIWGQGYRGYTF; cdr3_nt: TGTGCCAGTAGTATATGGGGACAGGGGTATAGAGGCTACACCTTC
v_call: TRBV28; d_call: TRBD1; clone_size: few; j_call: TRBJ2-5; cdr3_aa: CASSFPDRDMETQYF; cdr3_nt: TGTGCCAGCAGTTTTCCGGACAGGGATATGGAGACCCAGTACTTC
v_call: TRBV28; d_call: TRBD1; clone_size: .; j_call: TRBJ1-6; cdr3_aa: CASSPSTGNNSPLHF; cdr3_nt: TGTGCCAGCAGTCCCTCGACAGGGAATAATTCACCCCTCCACTTT
v_call: TRBV5-1; d_call: TRBD2; clone_size: .; j_call: TRBJ2-3; cdr3_aa: CASSLGLAGPPDTQYF; cdr3_nt: TGCGCCAGCAGCTTGGGGCTAGCGGGCCCCCCAGATACGCAGTATTTT
v_call: TRBV19; d_call: TRBD1; clone_size: .; j_call: TRBJ1-6; cdr3_aa: CASNGGAGGNSPLHF; cdr3_nt: TGTGCCAGTAATGGAGGGGCAGGGGGAAATTCACCCCTCCACTTT
v_call: TRBV10-3; d_call: TRBD1; clone_size: .; j_call: TRBJ1-2; cdr3_aa: CAISEGTGSNYGYTF; cdr3_nt: TGTGCCATCAGTGAGGGGACAGGGTCCAACTATGGCTACACCTTC
v_call: TRBV5-4; d_call: TRBD1; clone_size: .; j_call: TRBJ1-1; cdr3_aa: CASSFGQGDTEAFF; cdr3_nt: TGTGCCAGCAGCTTCGGACAGGGTGACACTGAAGCTTTCTTT
v_call: TRBV28; d_call: .; clone_size: .; j_call: TRBJ1-2; cdr3_aa: CASRSLRPGGFGYTF; cdr3_nt: TGTGCCAGCAGGTCGTTACGGCCCGGGGGCTTTGGCTACACCTTC
v_call: TRBV29-1; d_call: TRBD1; clone_size: once; j_call: TRBJ1-5; cdr3_aa: CSVATGGSNQPQHF; cdr3_nt: TGCAGCGTTGCGACAGGGGGGAGCAATCAGCCCCAGCATTTT
v_call: TRBV7-2; d_call: .; clone_size: once; j_call: TRBJ2-1; cdr3_aa: CASSRTSNSYNEQFF; cdr3_nt: TGTGCCAGCAGCCGAACTAGCAACTCCTACAATGAGCAGTTCTTC
v_call: TRBV14; d_call: .; clone_size: .; j_call: TRBJ1-1; cdr3_aa: CASSQQGGTEAFF; cdr3_nt: TGTGCCAGCAGCCAACAGGGAGGGACTGAAGCTTTCTTT
v_call: TRBV19; d_call: .; clone_size: .; j_call: TRBJ1-1; cdr3_aa: CASSIGGGTNTEAFF; cdr3_nt: TGTGCCAGTAGTATCGGAGGAGGGACTAACACTGAAGCTTTCTTT
v_call: TRBV19; d_call: .; clone_size: .; j_call: TRBJ1-6; cdr3_aa: CASSMWGNNSPLHF; cdr3_nt: TGTGCCAGTAGTATGTGGGGAAATAATTCACCCCTCCACTTT
v_call: TRBV5-4; d_call: .; clone_size: .; j_call: TRBJ1-2; cdr3_aa: CASSLGPNYGYTF; cdr3_nt: TGTGCCAGCAGCCTTGGGCCCAACTATGGCTACACCTTC
v_call: TRBV6-6; d_call: TRBD2; clone_size: once; j_call: TRBJ2-7; cdr3_aa: CATLMREGTYEQYF; cdr3_nt: TGTGCCACCCTTATGCGGGAGGGAACCTACGAGCAGTACTTC
v_call: TRBV30; d_call: .; clone_size: few; j_call: TRBJ2-1; cdr3_aa: CAWTAYNEQFF; cdr3_nt: TGTGCCTGGACGGCGTACAATGAGCAGTTCTTC
v_call: TRBV21-1; d_call: .; clone_size: .; j_call: TRBJ1-1; cdr3_aa: CASSSHPDPTLSDVAFF; cdr3_nt: TGTGCCAGCAGCTCACATCCTGACCCAACCCTCTCGGACGTAGCTTTCTTT
v_call: TRBV29-1; d_call: .; clone_size: .; j_call: TRBJ2-3; cdr3_aa: CSVYRGTDTQYF; cdr3_nt: TGCAGCGTGTACAGGGGCACAGATACGCAGTATTTT
v_call: TRBV6-5; d_call: .; clone_size: many; j_call: TRBJ1-1; cdr3_aa: CASRTGTQNTEAFF; cdr3_nt: TGTGCCAGCAGGACCGGGACACAGAACACTGAAGCTTTCTTT
v_call: TRBV5-4; d_call: TRBD1; clone_size: few; j_call: TRBJ2-7; cdr3_aa: CASSLGQGGSYEQYF; cdr3_nt: TGTGCCAGCAGCTTGGGACAGGGGGGGTCCTACGAGCAGTACTTC
v_call: TRBV7-9; d_call: .; clone_size: .; j_call: TRBJ2-2; cdr3_aa: CASSKRNREEELFF; cdr3_nt: TGTGCCAGCAGCAAACGAAACAGGGAAGAGGAGCTGTTTTTT
v_call: TRBV18; d_call: TRBD2; clone_size: few; j_call: TRBJ2-2; cdr3_aa: CASSPVGLAAPGELFF; cdr3_nt: TGTGCCAGCTCACCTGTTGGACTAGCGGCACCCGGGGAGCTGTTTTTT
v_call: TRBV28; d_call: .; clone_size: .; j_call: TRBJ1-6; cdr3_aa: CASTLAGKHSPLHF; cdr3_nt: TGTGCCAGCACCCTAGCGGGGAAACATTCACCCCTCCACTTT
v_call: TRBV7-2; d_call: .; clone_size: .; j_call: TRBJ2-3; cdr3_aa: CASSLGGGDGRTQYF; cdr3_nt: TGTGCCAGCAGCTTAGGAGGGGGAGATGGGCGGACGCAGTATTTT
v_call: TRBV6-1; d_call: .; clone_size: .; j_call: TRBJ1-2; cdr3_aa: CASSRKDVPAYGYTF; cdr3_nt: TGTGCCAGCAGCCGAAAGGACGTTCCAGCTTATGGCTACACCTTC
v_call: TRBV2; d_call: .; clone_size: .; j_call: TRBJ1-1; cdr3_aa: CASSEARRSNTEAFF; cdr3_nt: TGTGCCAGCAGTGAAGCGCGACGGTCGAACACTGAAGCTTTCTTT
v_call: TRBV5-1; d_call: TRBD1; clone_size: .; j_call: TRBJ2-1; cdr3_aa: CASSLNRGLNEQFF; cdr3_nt: TGCGCCAGCAGCTTGAACAGGGGGCTGAATGAGCAGTTCTTC
v_call: TRBV2; d_call: .; clone_size: .; j_call: TRBJ2-3; cdr3_aa: CASSERGPETDTQYF; cdr3_nt: TGTGCCAGCAGTGAAAGGGGACCAGAGACCGATACGCAGTATTTT